Following are 21 T cell receptor beta chains from one sample sequenced in a study of blood T cell repertoires in COVID-19. The table came from immunoSEQ multiplex PCR; TCRdb's copy has only in-frame clones and leaves some out. The sample holds 95,000 to 150,000 clones; 70% to 80% are singletons and the top ten take about 4%. The sample taken for sequencing was peripheral blood. The origin of the receptors is an elderly woman with acute or convalescent COVID-19.

A single count supports this clone. This sequence joins TRBV7-2 and TRBJ1-1; 8 bases are a match to TRBD1. With 5 bases clipped from V and 8 bases from J, the junction kept 7 bases outside the gene matches. The germline V gene encodes CDR1 SGHTA and CDR2 FQGNSA. This CDR3 has 13 residues. This CDR3 reads CASSTYRGSEAFF. The CDR3 DNA reads as TGTGCCAGCAGCACATACAGGGGGTCGGAAGCTTTCTTT.

The chain recombines TRBV6-1 with TRBJ1-5; D might be TRBD1 (6 bases). Between the trimmed V and J ends, which lost 2 bases and 7 bases, there was a span of 18 bases. Germline V gene sequence: CDR1 MNHNS, CDR2 SASEGT. CDR3 size: 16 residues. The CDR3 DNA reads TGTGCCAGCAGTGAAAGGTCTCTCGGGGGGCAACAGCCCCAGCATTTT. It specifies CASSERSLGGQQPQHF.

The chain carries TRBV7-9 and TRBJ1-4; 7 nucleotides line up with TRBD1. V shed 4 bases, J shed 4 bases, and the junction held 6 bases outside the gene matches. This CDR3 spans 15 amino acids. CDR1 is SEHNR and CDR2 is FQNEAQ in the germline V gene (reference sequence). CDR3 DNA: TGTGCCAGCAGCTCCCAGGGACAGAGTAATGAAAAACTGTTTTTT. It translates to CASSSQGQSNEKLFF.

The chain links TRBV29-1 to TRBJ1-1; no reliable D call. The CDR3 has 13 amino acids. CDR1 and CDR2 (germline): SQVTM, ANQGSEA. Trimming cost V 6 bases and J 3 bases, with 14 bases left between them. The CDR3 sequence: CSVRTGGDTEAFF. CDR3 coding DNA: TGCAGCGTGCGGACGGGCGGGGACACTGAAGCTTTCTTT.

This clone was observed once. This chain connects TRBV4-3 to TRBJ2-6; tentatively, D is TRBD1 (6 bases). The CDR3 length is 18 residues. Germline CDR1 reads LGHNA; CDR2 reads YSLEER. Trimming took off 0 bases at V and 2 bases at J, with 14 bases between the two ends. This chain's CDR3 is CASSQDLTGYAGANVLTF. The CDR3 DNA reads as TGCGCCAGCAGCCAAGATCTGACAGGCTATGCTGGGGCCAACGTCCTGACTTTC.

The chain employs TRBV19 and TRBJ2-6, with TRBD2 matching over 8 bases. The CDR3 covers 18 residues. Germline CDR1 reads LNHDA; CDR2 reads SQIVND (reference sequence). Losses at the gene ends were 7 bases for V and 1 base for J; bases not matched to a gene: 12. The DNA of the CDR3 is TGTGCCAGTATCATAGCGGGGATTTTTATTTCTGGGGCCAACGTCCTGACTTTC. Its translation: CASIIAGIFISGANVLTF.

This chain uses TRBV10-3 with TRBJ1-4; TRBD1 aligns across 11 bases. The CDR3 loop spans 14 amino acids. Germline CDR1 and CDR2: ENHRY and SYGVKD. V shed 6 bases, J shed 3 bases, and the junction held 0 bases outside the gene matches. The CDR3 bases are TGTGCCATCAGGGGACAGGGGGCTAATGAAAAACTGTTTTTT. Its translation: CAIRGQGANEKLFF.

The chain couples TRBV27 to TRBJ2-1; 7 nucleotides align to TRBD2. The CDR3 consists of 17 residues. Losses at the gene ends were 5 bases for V and 10 bases for J; bases not matched to a gene: 20. The germline gives CDR1 MNHEY, CDR2 SMNVEV (reference sequence). The CDR3 spells CASSLSLAGTPNEEQFF. The DNA for the CDR3 is TGTGCCAGCAGTCTCTCCTTAGCGGGTACCCCTAATGAAGAGCAGTTCTTC.

The chain uses TRBV9 and TRBJ1-1, with 9 nucleotides matching TRBD1. Germline V CDR1 and CDR2: SGDLS, YYNGEE. This CDR3 has 15 residues. V trimming: 1 base; J trimming: 5 bases; junction bases outside the gene matches: 6. Here the CDR3 reads CASSVSGTGFTEAFF. CDR3 coding DNA: TGTGCCAGCAGCGTAAGTGGGACAGGGTTTACTGAAGCTTTCTTT.

The CDR3 sequence: CASSSSRGLHSTNTEAFF. The CDR3 DNA sequence: TGTGCCAGCTCATCATCCAGGGGGCTCCATAGTACGAACACTGAAGCTTTCTTT. The chain recombines TRBV18 with TRBJ1-1, with 8 bases fitting TRBD1. This CDR3 is 18 amino acids long. Germline loops: CDR1 KGHSH, CDR2 LQKENI. V lost 5 bases and J lost 1; bases outside the gene matches: 15.

The chain uses TRBV2 and TRBJ2-5, with D possibly TRBD2 on 6 matching bases. CDR1 and CDR2 from the germline V gene are SNHLY and FYNNEI. The germline V and J ends were trimmed by 2 bases and 5 bases, with 12 bases remaining between them. This CDR3 has 14 residues. CDR3 bases: TGTGCCAGCAGTGAATCGCCCGGAGGGGAGACCCAGTACTTC. This translates into CASSESPGGETQYF. Variable domain in full (rest from reference TRBV2 and TRBJ2-5): EPEVTQTPSHQVTQMGQEVILRCVPISNHLYFYWYRQILGQKVEFLVSFYNNEISEKSEIFDDQFSVERPDGSNFTLKIRSTKLEDSAMYFCASSESPGGETQYFGPGTRLLVL.

The rearrangement links TRBV10-3 to TRBJ1-6, with D perhaps matching TRBD1 (5 bases). The CDR3 contains 13 residues. Germline CDR1 and CDR2: ENHRY and SYGVKD. V lost 4 bases to trimming and J lost 9 bases, with 10 bases between them. The CDR3 region is CAISVTELSPLHF. The CDR3 coding sequence is TGTGCCATCAGTGTGACAGAGCTTTCACCCCTCCACTTT.

V usage is TRBV2 and J usage is TRBJ2-1; no firm D call. CDR1 is SNHLY, CDR2 FYNNEI, per germline. V lost 2 bases and J 10 bases, leaving 15 bases between the germline ends. The CDR3 is made up of 14 amino acids. The CDR3 region is CASSEMVAGSEQFF. The CDR3 DNA is TGTGCCAGCAGTGAAATGGTAGCCGGATCCGAGCAGTTCTTC.

In its sample, this clone was seen once. This chain links TRBV5-1 with TRBJ1-4; the match to TRBD1 covers 8 bases. The CDR3 is 16 amino acids. Germline CDR1 reads SGHRS; CDR2 reads YFSETQ. V lost 3 bases and J lost 5; bases outside the gene matches: 9. Here the CDR3 reads CASSSALDRGNEKLFF. The CDR3 DNA reads TGCGCCAGCAGCTCCGCGCTCGACAGGGGCAATGAAAAACTGTTTTTT. The full variable domain, its missing parts supplied by reference TRBV5-1 and TRBJ1-4, is KAGVTQTPRYLIKTRGQQVTLSCSPISGHRSVSWYQQTPGQGLQFLFEYFSETQRNKGNFPGRFSGRQFSNSRSEMNVSTLELGDSALYLCASSSALDRGNEKLFFGSGTQLSVL.

The chain joins TRBV7-2 to TRBJ2-5, with 7 nucleotides matching TRBD1. Per germline, CDR1 SGHTA and CDR2 FQGNSA. Trimming took 2 bases from V and 5 from J; bases not matched to a gene: 11. This CDR3 region has 16 residues. This CDR3 reads CASSLSPTGPSETQYF. The CDR3 DNA sequence: TGTGCCAGCAGCTTAAGCCCGACAGGGCCCTCGGAGACCCAGTACTTC. Combining the CDR3 with reference TRBV7-2 and TRBJ2-5 gives the whole variable domain GAGVSQSPSNKVTEKGKDVELRCDPISGHTALYWYRQSLGQGLEFLIYFQGNSAPDKSGLPSDRFSAERTGGSVSTLTIQRTQQEDSAVYLCASSLSPTGPSETQYFGPGTRLLVL.

This clone was seen a few times. The rearrangement joins TRBV9 to TRBJ1-6; possible D gene TRBD1, 5 bases. Germline values: CDR1 SGDLS, CDR2 YYNGEE. Between the trimmed V and J ends, which lost 4 bases and 3 bases, there was a span of 14 bases. This CDR3 contains 16 residues. The CDR3 protein is CASSSSRTNYNSPLHF. In nucleotides, the CDR3 is TGTGCCAGCAGCTCCTCTCGGACAAACTATAATTCACCCCTCCACTTT.

This rearrangement joins TRBV5-8 to TRBJ2-3; no reliable D call. There are 15 residues in the CDR3. Germline V CDR1 and CDR2: SGHTS, YDEGEE. Deletions cut 1 base from V and 0 bases from J, with 9 bases between. This CDR3 is CASSLLSVSTDTQYF. CDR3 nucleotides: TGTGCCAGCAGCTTGTTGAGTGTAAGCACAGATACGCAGTATTTT.

The rearrangement links TRBV10-3 to TRBJ2-3; 11 bases agree with TRBD2. The CDR3 loop spans 15 amino acids. CDR1 is ENHRY and CDR2 is SYGVKD in the germline V gene. V shed 8 bases and J 0 bases; nucleotides not matched to a gene: 4. The CDR3 loop reads CAIQGTSGSTDTQYF. CDR3 in DNA: TGTGCCATCCAGGGGACTAGCGGAAGCACAGATACGCAGTATTTT.

The rearrangement links TRBV18 to TRBJ2-3, with 9 bases identical to TRBD1. The V gene's germline CDR1 is KGHSH and CDR2 LQKENI. The CDR3 covers 16 residues. V dropped 4 bases and J dropped 4; count of bases not matched to a gene: 9. CDR3 sequence reads: CASSLYTGGIADTQYF. The DNA for the CDR3 is TGTGCCAGCTCACTTTATACAGGGGGCATCGCAGATACGCAGTATTTT.

The genes are TRBV6-5 and TRBJ2-4, with TRBD1 matching 9 bases. CDR1 and CDR2 (germline): MNHEY, SVGAGI. The CDR3 is 15 residues long. The V segment lost 4 bases and the J segment 6 bases; nucleotides outside the gene matches: 7. The CDR3 DNA sequence: TGTGCCAGCAGTTCCGGACAGGGGACACCAAACATTCAGTACTTC. It specifies CASSSGQGTPNIQYF.

V gene TRBV12-3 or TRBV12-4 combines with J gene TRBJ2-5, with D tentatively TRBD2 (5 bases). Between the trimmed V and J ends, which lost 2 bases and 13 bases, there was a span of 11 bases. This CDR3 region has 11 residues. CDR3 residues: CASSLRGPPYF. CDR3 bases: TGTGCCAGCAGTTTACGGGGTCCCCCGTACTTC.